A selection of T cell receptor beta chains follows, all from one sample in a study of blood T cell repertoires in COVID-19. Libraries were prepared by immunoSEQ multiplex PCR; TCRdb keeps only in-frame clonotypes and omits some of them. The table has some 150,000 clones, about 82% seen once. Sequencing was performed on peripheral blood. These receptors were obtained from a woman aged 55 to 70 with acute or convalescent COVID-19. The CDR3 runs from the conserved cysteine through the conserved F or W. The D gene is left open where the match is weak. Size is stated for part of the rows, as once, few or many counts, or as a class when the clone is expanded.

>TRBV5-1|NA|TRBD1|TRBJ2-7
CASSQTPQGASYEQYF
TGCGCCAGCAGCCAAACACCTCAGGGGGCGTCCTACGAGCAGTACTTC
>TRBV3-1/TRBV3-2|NA|TRBD1|TRBJ1-2
CASSQGQGVYGYTF
TGTGCCAGCAGCCAAGGGCAGGGGGTTTATGGCTACACCTTC
>TRBV11-2|once|TRBD1|TRBJ2-6
CASSLRDRGLSGANVLTF
TGTGCCAGCAGCTTGAGGGACAGGGGGCTCTCTGGGGCCAACGTCCTGACTTTC
>TRBV6-6|NA|NA|TRBJ1-1
CASSYSFGQMNTEAFF
TGTGCCAGCAGTTATAGTTTTGGACAGATGAACACTGAAGCTTTCTTT
>TRBV19|NA|NA|TRBJ1-5
CASSMAGYSNQPQHF
TGTGCCAGTAGTATGGCAGGGTATAGCAATCAGCCCCAGCATTTT
>TRBV9|NA|TRBD1|TRBJ1-3
CASSTRTGTGNTIYF
TGTGCCAGCAGCACGCGGACAGGAACTGGAAACACCATATATTTT
>TRBV12-5|NA|NA|TRBJ1-1
CASGPRRGPNTEAFF
TGTGCTAGTGGTCCCAGGAGAGGGCCCAACACTGAAGCTTTCTTT
>TRBV4-1|NA|NA|TRBJ1-4
CASSQAKGYPSNEKLFF
TGCGCCAGCAGCCAAGCAAAGGGGTACCCTTCTAATGAAAAACTGTTTTTT
>TRBV24-1|NA|TRBD1|TRBJ2-1
CATSDFAGGVFF
TGTGCCACCAGTGATTTTGCAGGGGGAGTGTTCTTC
>TRBV5-1|NA|TRBD1|TRBJ2-3
CASSLPSRQGLDSADTQYF
TGCGCCAGCAGCTTGCCATCCCGACAGGGATTAGATAGCGCAGATACGCAGTATTTT
>TRBV30|once|NA|TRBJ2-3
CACLDPRNIQYF
TGTGCCTGCCTAGACCCACGCAATATTCAGTATTTT
>TRBV30|NA|TRBD2|TRBJ2-7
CAWSPMPGLAYEQYF
TGTGCCTGGAGTCCTATGCCGGGACTAGCTTACGAGCAGTACTTC
>TRBV28|NA|NA|TRBJ2-5
CASSLSLTGIILMGETQYF
TGTGCCAGCAGTTTAAGCTTGACGGGTATTATCCTGATGGGAGAGACCCAGTACTTC
>TRBV19|NA|TRBD1|TRBJ1-1
CASSIIGQGENTEAFF
TGTGCCAGTAGTATCATAGGACAGGGTGAGAACACTGAAGCTTTCTTT
>TRBV12-3/TRBV12-4|NA|NA|TRBJ1-3
CASSSAGGNTIYF
TGTGCCAGCAGTTCCGCCGGGGGAAACACCATATATTTT